These T cell receptor beta chains were read from a single sample in a study of blood T cell repertoires in COVID-19. The data were produced by immunoSEQ multiplex PCR, yet TCRdb's version contains in-frame clones alone and is incomplete. The sample records hundreds of thousands of clones, around 90% being singletons. Sample: PBMCs or T cells enriched from blood (not recorded which). The receptors stem from a woman aged 40 to 50 with acute COVID-19. Each CDR3 is given with its conserved first and last residue. The D gene is left open where the match is weak. Only part of the rows carry a size: once, few, many, or a class if the clone is expanded.

D: NA; J: TRBJ1-2; size: NA; V: TRBV12-3/TRBV12-4; DNA: TGTGCCAGCAGTTTTAGAGACAGAGGAGGCTACACCTTC; CDR3: CASSFRDRGGYTF
D: NA; J: TRBJ1-5; size: few; V: TRBV7-9; DNA: TGTGCCAGCAGCCGGGTAGAACCGTCGAGCAATCAGCCCCAGCATTTT; CDR3: CASSRVEPSSNQPQHF
D: NA; J: TRBJ1-3; size: NA; V: TRBV6-5; DNA: TGTGCCAGCAGTTCGGGGGTCGGAAACACCATATATTTT; CDR3: CASSSGVGNTIYF
D: NA; J: TRBJ2-1; size: few; V: TRBV3-1/TRBV3-2; DNA: TGTGCCAGCAGCCAAGTAGCGCAGAATGAGCAGTTCTTC; CDR3: CASSQVAQNEQFF
D: TRBD2; J: TRBJ2-5; size: NA; V: TRBV5-1; DNA: TGCGCCAGCAGCTTGCAGGAGCGGGGACTCTCAATGGGGGTGTGGGAGACCCAGTACTTC; CDR3: CASSLQERGLSMGVWETQYF
D: NA; J: TRBJ1-1; size: NA; V: TRBV5-1; DNA: TGCGCCAGCAGCCCGGAAGGGGGGGGATTTGAAGCTTTCTTT; CDR3: CASSPEGGGFEAFF
D: NA; J: TRBJ1-2; size: NA; V: TRBV3-1/TRBV3-2; DNA: TGTGCCAGCAGCCAAGATAGCCACCCTCGAGGCTACACCTTC; CDR3: CASSQDSHPRGYTF
D: TRBD1; J: TRBJ2-7; size: once; V: TRBV5-1; DNA: TGCGCCAGCAGCTTACCTCTACCGGGACAGGGGCTCCACGAGCAGTACTTC; CDR3: CASSLPLPGQGLHEQYF
D: NA; J: TRBJ2-3; size: few; V: TRBV9; DNA: TGTGCCAGAAGATCGGGGGACCCCAGTTTT; CDR3: CARRSGDPSF
D: NA; J: TRBJ1-4; size: few; V: TRBV4-1; DNA: TGCGCCAGCAGCCAAGTGGGGGCAGGGGTGAATGAAAAACTGTTTTTT; CDR3: CASSQVGAGVNEKLFF
D: TRBD1; J: TRBJ1-2; size: NA; V: TRBV7-9; DNA: TGTGCCAGCAGCGAAGGGTGGGACAGTAACTATGGCTACACCTTC; CDR3: CASSEGWDSNYGYTF
D: NA; J: TRBJ1-5; size: NA; V: TRBV18; DNA: TGTGCCAGCTCACCACCGGTAGCAGGGGGCAATCAGCCCCAGCATTTT; CDR3: CASSPPVAGGNQPQHF
D: TRBD1; J: TRBJ1-2; size: NA; V: TRBV4-1; DNA: TGCGCCAGCAGCCACCCCCCGACAGGGGACTATGGCTACACCTTC; CDR3: CASSHPPTGDYGYTF
D: NA; J: TRBJ1-2; size: NA; V: TRBV12-3/TRBV12-4; DNA: TGTGCCAGCAGTTTGATACAGAACTATGGCTACACCTTC; CDR3: CASSLIQNYGYTF
D: NA; J: TRBJ2-3; size: once; V: TRBV3-1/TRBV3-2; DNA: TGTGCCAGCAGCCCCCAATTCACAGATACGCAGTATTTT; CDR3: CASSPQFTDTQYF
D: NA; J: TRBJ1-1; size: NA; V: TRBV7-9; DNA: TGTGCCAGCAGCCCCAGGCACACTGAAGCTTTCTTT; CDR3: CASSPRHTEAFF
D: TRBD1; J: TRBJ2-1; size: once; V: TRBV7-9; DNA: TGTGCCAGCAGATATACAGGGGACAATGAGCAGTTCTTC; CDR3: CASRYTGDNEQFF
D: TRBD2; J: TRBJ2-1; size: NA; V: TRBV5-1; DNA: TGCGCCAGCACGCTTAGCGGGGGCCCCTCCTACAATGAGCAGTTCTTC; CDR3: CASTLSGGPSYNEQFF
D: NA; J: TRBJ2-3; size: NA; V: TRBV18; DNA: TGTGCCAGTCGGACTCCAACAGATACGCAGTATTTT; CDR3: CASRTPTDTQYF
D: TRBD1; J: TRBJ2-2; size: NA; V: TRBV5-1; DNA: TGCGCCAGCAGCTCCGCCTGGACAGGGGCGGTCGGGGAGCTGTTTTTT; CDR3: CASSSAWTGAVGELFF
D: TRBD1; J: TRBJ1-3; size: NA; V: TRBV27; DNA: TGTGCCAGCAGTCGAGCCGGGACAGGCCCCAGCACCATATATTTT; CDR3: CASSRAGTGPSTIYF
D: TRBD2; J: TRBJ2-7; size: NA; V: TRBV29-1; DNA: TGCAGCTTTTTAGGGACTAGCGGTTACGAGCAGTACTTC; CDR3: CSFLGTSGYEQYF
D: TRBD2; J: TRBJ2-5; size: NA; V: TRBV7-7; DNA: TGTGCCAGCAGCCCCCGGGGGGACGCGGAGACCCAGTACTTC; CDR3: CASSPRGDAETQYF
D: TRBD2; J: TRBJ2-3; size: NA; V: TRBV5-5; DNA: TGTGCCAGCAGCTTGGATATAGCGGGGGGCACAGATACGCAGTATTTT; CDR3: CASSLDIAGGTDTQYF
D: NA; J: TRBJ1-1; size: NA; V: TRBV9; DNA: TGTGCCAGCAGTTTAGGACAGCACACTGAAGCTTTCTTT; CDR3: CASSLGQHTEAFF
D: TRBD1; J: TRBJ1-1; size: NA; V: TRBV30; DNA: TGTGCCTGGCACCCCCGGGACAGGGCTGAAGCTTTCTTT; CDR3: CAWHPRDRAEAFF
D: TRBD1; J: TRBJ2-2; size: once; V: TRBV11-3; DNA: TGTGCCAGCAGCCCGGGACAGGGGACCGGGGAGCTGTTTTTT; CDR3: CASSPGQGTGELFF
D: NA; J: TRBJ1-2; size: NA; V: TRBV30; DNA: TGTGCCTGGAGTCTATTAGGAGAAGGCTACACCTTC; CDR3: CAWSLLGEGYTF
D: TRBD2; J: TRBJ2-7; size: NA; V: TRBV29-1; DNA: TGCAGCGTTGAAGATAGCGGGGGCGAGCAGTACTTC; CDR3: CSVEDSGGEQYF
D: TRBD1; J: TRBJ1-1; size: NA; V: TRBV29-1; DNA: TGCAGCGTTAAACAGGGGGCAATGAACACTGAAGCTTTCTTT; CDR3: CSVKQGAMNTEAFF
D: NA; J: TRBJ1-2; size: NA; V: TRBV12-3/TRBV12-4; DNA: TGTGCCAGCAGTCTTGGACAGTTCTATGGCTACACCTTC; CDR3: CASSLGQFYGYTF
D: NA; J: TRBJ2-7; size: NA; V: TRBV7-6; DNA: TGTGCCAGCAGCTTAGAGCGGGCCCCGGGGGAGCAGTACTTC; CDR3: CASSLERAPGEQYF
D: NA; J: TRBJ2-1; size: NA; V: TRBV5-8; DNA: TGTGCCAGCAGCTTCCCAGGGGTCTACAATGAGCAGTTCTTC; CDR3: CASSFPGVYNEQFF
D: NA; J: TRBJ1-1; size: once; V: TRBV18; DNA: TGTGCCAGCTCACCACCGAGCCAGGGGAACACTGAAGCTTTCTTT; CDR3: CASSPPSQGNTEAFF
D: TRBD1; J: TRBJ2-3; size: once; V: TRBV4-1; DNA: TGCGCCAGCAGCCAAGAATTCTGGGACAGGGGCCCTCGGGGGGGAACAGATACGCAGTATTTT; CDR3: CASSQEFWDRGPRGGTDTQYF
D: NA; J: TRBJ1-5; size: NA; V: TRBV29-1; DNA: TGCAGCGCCCGACAGGATAGCAATCAGCCCCAGCATTTT; CDR3: CSARQDSNQPQHF
D: TRBD2; J: TRBJ2-5; size: NA; V: TRBV2; DNA: TGTGCCAGCAGTGAAGTAACGGGGGGACGAGAGACCCAGTACTTC; CDR3: CASSEVTGGRETQYF
D: NA; J: TRBJ2-7; size: NA; V: TRBV3-1/TRBV3-2; DNA: TGTGCCAGCAGCCTGCGGACTGACTCCTACGAGCAGTACTTC; CDR3: CASSLRTDSYEQYF
D: TRBD1; J: TRBJ2-7; size: NA; V: TRBV6-5; DNA: TGTGCGGGCTTCAAGACAGGGGGCATGTACGAGCAGTACTTC; CDR3: CAGFKTGGMYEQYF
D: NA; J: TRBJ1-6; size: NA; V: TRBV27; DNA: TGTGCCAGCAGTTTATTCGGGGGAGTCGATTCACCCCTCCACTTT; CDR3: CASSLFGGVDSPLHF